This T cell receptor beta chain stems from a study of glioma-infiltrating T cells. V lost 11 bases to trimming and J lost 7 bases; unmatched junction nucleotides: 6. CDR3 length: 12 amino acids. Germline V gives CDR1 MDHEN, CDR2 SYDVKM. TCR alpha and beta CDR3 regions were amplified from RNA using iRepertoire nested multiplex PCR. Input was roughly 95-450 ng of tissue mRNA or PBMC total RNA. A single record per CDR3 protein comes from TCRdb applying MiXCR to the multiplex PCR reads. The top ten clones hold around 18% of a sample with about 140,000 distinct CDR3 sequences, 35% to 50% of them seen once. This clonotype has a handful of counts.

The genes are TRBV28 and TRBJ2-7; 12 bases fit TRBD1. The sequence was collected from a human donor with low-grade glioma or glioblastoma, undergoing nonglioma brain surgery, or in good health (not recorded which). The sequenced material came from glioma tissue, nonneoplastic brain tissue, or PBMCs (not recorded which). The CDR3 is CALGQGAREQYF. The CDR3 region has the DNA TGTGCCCTGGGACAGGGGGCTCGAGAGCAGTACTTC.